This T cell receptor beta chain was obtained from a study of T cell responses to AZD1222 COVID-19 vaccine. The wider study: Analyses pooled second doses at about 4 or about 12 weeks. Study observations and caveats: In all cases, repertoires were sampled only after the peak T cell response. The donors showed a predominance of white British ancestry and of females, with possible underestimation of clonal diversity. Spike-wide coverage was observed for vaccine-associated CD4 TCRs, with dominant responses at 160-218 and 743-854.

Trimming cost V 1 base and J 6 bases, with 7 bases left between them. CDR1 is SEHNR and CDR2 is FQNEAQ in the germline V gene (reference sequence). The CDR3 is 14 residues long. Measured with immunoSEQ multiplex PCR; TCRdb has only the in-frame clones, and not every one. This table has about 56,000 clones, roughly 85% appearing once. A note on this clone: Its target is not known.

The V and J genes are TRBV7-9 and TRBJ1-6; possible D gene TRBD1, 6 bases. The clonotype originates from an adult in good health. This specimen was peripheral blood, taken on day 0 of AZD1222 vaccination. The CDR3 sequence: CASSLEQGNSPLHF. In nucleotides, the CDR3 is TGTGCCAGCAGCTTAGAACAGGGTAATTCACCCCTCCACTTT.